This TCR beta chain emerged from a study of OX40 agonist ivuxolimab in advanced cancers. Trimming removed 2 bases from V and 2 bases from J; junction bases left unmatched: 8. The CDR3 extends over 16 amino acids. In germline, CDR1 is LNHDA, CDR2 SQIVND (reference sequence). Clones were sequenced by immunoSEQ multiplex PCR, and TCRdb holds only the in-frame ones, with some missing. The sample shows about 58,000 clones, 80% to 90% of them seen only once. This receptor was taken from an adult with an advanced solid tumor such as melanoma, head and neck, liver or kidney cancer. Sequenced material: CD4+ or CD8+ T cells sorted from blood, taken in a trial of the OX40 agonist ivuxolimab. V and J are TRBV19 and TRBJ1-1; 7 bases line up with TRBD1. The CDR3 sequence: CASSIPPGQANTEAFF. CDR3 sequence (DNA): TGTGCCAGTAGTATACCCCCCGGACAGGCAAACACTGAAGCTTTCTTT.